A selection of T cell receptor beta chains follows, all from one sample in a study of graft-versus-host responses after intestinal transplantation. Which antigens these TCRs recognize remains unknown. TCRdb's table, derived via immunoSEQ multiplex PCR, lists solely in-frame clones and lacks some. The sample records 89,000 or so clones, approximately 80% being singletons. The sequenced sample was unstimulated CD4+ T cells sorted from spleen or lymph node cells, obtained before intestinal transplant. The receptors come from a human donor who received an intestinal transplant. The CDR3 runs from the conserved cysteine through the conserved F or W. D genes are given only for firm matches. Size is stated for part of the rows, as once, few or many counts, or as a class when the clone is expanded.

cdr3_aa cdr3_nt j_call clone_size d_call v_call
CSVGQGYSEQFF TGCAGCGTCGGACAGGGCTATAGTGAGCAGTTCTTC TRBJ2-1 - TRBD1 TRBV29-1
CASRQDIPNNEQFF TGTGCCAGCAGACAAGACATTCCTAACAATGAGCAGTTCTTC TRBJ2-1 few - TRBV6-1
CASSDSGVQYF TGTGCCAGCAGTGATTCCGGGGTGCAGTACTTC TRBJ2-7 few - TRBV6-1
CASRRTGGTDTQYF TGTGCCAGTAGGAGGACAGGGGGCACAGATACGCAGTATTTT TRBJ2-3 - TRBD1 TRBV19
CASGTGGGNQPQHF TGTGCCAGCGGGACAGGGGGCGGAAATCAGCCCCAGCATTTT TRBJ1-5 - TRBD1 TRBV6-6
CAISRDSYGYTF TGTGCCATCAGCCGGGACTCTTATGGCTACACCTTC TRBJ1-2 few - TRBV10-3
CACTQGMGYGYTF TGTGCCTGTACACAGGGGATGGGCTATGGCTACACCTTC TRBJ1-2 - TRBD1 TRBV30
CASSWQGDTEAFF TGTGCCAGTAGTTGGCAGGGCGACACTGAAGCTTTCTTT TRBJ1-1 - - TRBV19
CASSPHLRDRVNEKLFF TGTGCCAGCAGCCCACACCTCCGGGACAGAGTTAATGAAAAACTGTTTTTT TRBJ1-4 - - TRBV21-1
CAIRATSGVVYEQYF TGTGCCATCAGAGCAACTAGCGGGGTTGTCTACGAGCAGTACTTC TRBJ2-7 - TRBD2 TRBV10-3
CASRRSGGEGVGNQPQHF TGCGCCAGCAGAAGATCAGGGGGCGAAGGGGTGGGCAATCAGCCCCAGCATTTT TRBJ1-5 - TRBD1 TRBV10-1
CASSKDRADEKLFF TGTGCCAGCAGCAAGGACAGGGCGGATGAAAAACTGTTTTTT TRBJ1-4 - TRBD1 TRBV6-1
CASSQGKDTGELFF TGTGCCAGCTCACAGGGGAAGGACACCGGGGAGCTGTTTTTT TRBJ2-2 - - TRBV18
CASSTDRGGDTQYF TGCGCCAGCAGCACGGACAGAGGGGGAGATACGCAGTATTTT TRBJ2-3 - - TRBV5-1
CASMRRGLAGPDIQYF TGTGCCAGTATGCGGAGGGGACTAGCGGGACCAGACATTCAGTACTTC TRBJ2-4 - TRBD2 TRBV19
CASRPVGADATNEKLFF TGTGCCAGCAGACCTGTAGGGGCGGATGCAACTAATGAAAAACTGTTTTTT TRBJ1-4 - - TRBV28
CASSLTSAYNEQFF TGCGCCAGCAGCTTGACTAGCGCCTACAATGAGCAGTTCTTC TRBJ2-1 - TRBD2 TRBV5-1
CASSLGGMNTEAFF TGTGCCAGCAGTTTAGGAGGGATGAACACTGAAGCTTTCTTT TRBJ1-1 - - TRBV28
CAITMGSNEQFF TGTGCCATCACTATGGGGAGTAATGAGCAGTTCTTC TRBJ2-1 - - TRBV10-3
CASSVTSSGNIQYF TGTGCCAGCAGCGTAACTAGTTCTGGAAACATTCAGTACTTC TRBJ2-4 - - TRBV5-4
CASSLSAGAWNSPLHF TGTGCCAGCAGTTTATCCGCAGGGGCTTGGAATTCACCCCTCCACTTT TRBJ1-6 - - TRBV28
CASSLQKNTEAFF TGTGCCAGCAGCTTACAGAAGAACACTGAAGCTTTCTTT TRBJ1-1 - - TRBV7-3
CASSLLAGEGTQYF TGTGCCAGCAGCTTACTAGCGGGGGAAGGGACGCAGTATTTT TRBJ2-3 - TRBD2 TRBV7-9
CASSSGLLQEQYF TGTGCCAGCAGCTCCGGACTCCTACAGGAGCAGTACTTC TRBJ2-7 - - TRBV5-4
CASSFGLLPDTQYF TGTGCCAGCAGCTTTGGGCTCCTCCCAGATACGCAGTATTTT TRBJ2-3 - - TRBV11-3
CASSFSGSWETQYF TGTGCCAGCAGTTTTAGCGGGAGCTGGGAGACCCAGTACTTC TRBJ2-5 - TRBD2 TRBV28
CASSTPGSRRGYTF TGCGCCAGCAGCACCCCAGGGTCTCGGCGGGGCTACACCTTC TRBJ1-2 - - TRBV4-1
CASSLSLQWREGFQFF TGTGCCAGCAGCTTGAGCCTCCAGTGGCGGGAGGGCTTCCAGTTCTTC TRBJ2-1 - TRBD2 TRBV7-2
CASSQGPTGKQETQYF TGCGCCAGCAGCCAGGGGCCCACAGGGAAACAAGAGACCCAGTACTTC TRBJ2-5 - - TRBV5-1
CASSPGQGTEQYF TGTGCCAGTAGTCCGGGACAGGGGACCGAGCAGTACTTC TRBJ2-7 - TRBD1 TRBV19
CSARWREGEQFF TGCAGCGCCCGTTGGCGGGAAGGTGAGCAGTTCTTC TRBJ2-1 - - TRBV29-1
CASSSTGEVYGYTF TGTGCCAGCAGCTCGACAGGGGAGGTCTATGGCTACACCTTC TRBJ1-2 - TRBD1 TRBV5-4
CASSLTTVGELFF TGTGCCAGCAGCTTAACTACGGTTGGGGAGCTGTTTTTT TRBJ2-2 few - TRBV11-3
CSVGTRGTGELFF TGCAGCGTTGGGACGCGGGGAACCGGGGAGCTGTTTTTT TRBJ2-2 - - TRBV29-1
CSVGQGGYEQYF TGCAGCGTTGGTCAGGGGGGCTACGAGCAGTACTTC TRBJ2-7 - - TRBV29-1
CATSRDPAGEETQYF TGTGCCACCAGCAGAGATCCAGCGGGAGAGGAGACCCAGTACTTC TRBJ2-5 - TRBD2 TRBV15
CASSQVRGYGYTF TGCGCCAGCAGCCAAGTCCGGGGCTATGGCTACACCTTC TRBJ1-2 - - TRBV4-1
CASSLWRTSQETQYF TGTGCCAGCAGTTTATGGAGGACTAGCCAAGAGACCCAGTACTTC TRBJ2-5 - TRBD2 TRBV28
CAISGTTSGSTDTQYF TGTGCCATCAGCGGAACTACTAGCGGTAGCACAGATACGCAGTATTTT TRBJ2-3 few TRBD2 TRBV10-3
CASSYRQGPAFF TGTGCCAGCAGTTACCGACAGGGTCCAGCTTTCTTT TRBJ1-1 few TRBD1 TRBV6-5
CAISESRGKQETQYF TGTGCCATCAGTGAGTCGCGGGGGAAGCAAGAGACCCAGTACTTC TRBJ2-5 - TRBD2 TRBV10-3
CATSRDPRVAGELFF TGTGCCACCAGCAGAGATCCCAGGGTGGCCGGGGAGCTGTTTTTT TRBJ2-2 - - TRBV15
CASSLPGQKSTDTQYF TGTGCCAGCAGTTTACCGGGACAGAAAAGCACAGATACGCAGTATTTT TRBJ2-3 - TRBD1 TRBV28
CASSLYSSGYTF TGTGCCAGCAGTTTATATAGTTCCGGCTACACCTTC TRBJ1-2 - - TRBV28
CATSRGGPSTDTQYF TGTGCCACCAGCAGAGGAGGCCCTAGCACAGATACGCAGTATTTT TRBJ2-3 - - TRBV15
CASSLAGRAYEQYF TGTGCCAGCAGTTTAGCGGGCCGTGCCTACGAGCAGTACTTC TRBJ2-7 - - TRBV28
CASSPRTGNYGYTF TGTGCCAGCAGCCCCCGGACAGGGAACTATGGCTACACCTTC TRBJ1-2 - TRBD1 TRBV7-9
CASARDRGVYEQYF TGTGCCAGCGCCCGGGACAGGGGCGTCTACGAGCAGTACTTC TRBJ2-7 - TRBD1 TRBV2
CASQRGGETQYF TGTGCTAGCCAGCGGGGGGGAGAGACCCAGTACTTC TRBJ2-5 once TRBD2 TRBV12-5
CASSIASGSYEQYF TGTGCCAGTAGTATAGCAAGCGGGAGTTACGAGCAGTACTTC TRBJ2-7 - TRBD2 TRBV19
CASSVKGDTEAFF TGTGCCAGTAGTGTAAAGGGGGACACTGAAGCTTTCTTT TRBJ1-1 few - TRBV19
CASSSSGSSYNEQFF TGTGCCAGCTCATCGAGCGGGAGCTCCTACAATGAGCAGTTCTTC TRBJ2-1 - TRBD2 TRBV18
CASSSRAEGDQETQYF TGTGCCAGCAGTTCCCGGGCAGAGGGGGACCAGGAGACCCAGTACTTC TRBJ2-5 - - TRBV28